Described below is a single T cell receptor (beta chain) sequence and its context. What it binds is not known. This record belongs to a study of T-cell reconstitution after alpha-beta-depleted transplantation in children. Study-level findings and limits: After transplant, high TCRbeta diversity at day 60 in some patients arose from surviving recipient T cells and thymic progenitors. Several hundred expanded graft clones reportedly supplied alpha-beta T cells about two months after transplant.

Unique molecular identifiers were incorporated during preparation of the TCRbeta library. TCRdb redid the calling of the PCR reads with MiXCR, one entry per CDR3 protein. The sample holds around 420,000 distinct CDR3 sequences, about 17% seen once. V gave up 3 bases and J gave up 4 bases, with 9 bases separating them. Germline loops: CDR1 SGHNT, CDR2 YENEEA. The length of the CDR3 is 13 residues. The chain links TRBV11-3 to TRBJ1-1; D uncertain. Sample: PBMCs, mostly from graft donor cells, taken 360 days after TCRalphabeta/CD19-depleted stem cell transplant. This sequence was found in a boy in the first two years of life who had a stem cell transplant for Wiskott-Aldrich syndrome, so the T cells may come from the graft donor. CDR3: CASSLIVSTEAFF. CDR3 in DNA: TGTGCCAGCAGCTTGATCGTGAGCACTGAAGCTTTCTTT.